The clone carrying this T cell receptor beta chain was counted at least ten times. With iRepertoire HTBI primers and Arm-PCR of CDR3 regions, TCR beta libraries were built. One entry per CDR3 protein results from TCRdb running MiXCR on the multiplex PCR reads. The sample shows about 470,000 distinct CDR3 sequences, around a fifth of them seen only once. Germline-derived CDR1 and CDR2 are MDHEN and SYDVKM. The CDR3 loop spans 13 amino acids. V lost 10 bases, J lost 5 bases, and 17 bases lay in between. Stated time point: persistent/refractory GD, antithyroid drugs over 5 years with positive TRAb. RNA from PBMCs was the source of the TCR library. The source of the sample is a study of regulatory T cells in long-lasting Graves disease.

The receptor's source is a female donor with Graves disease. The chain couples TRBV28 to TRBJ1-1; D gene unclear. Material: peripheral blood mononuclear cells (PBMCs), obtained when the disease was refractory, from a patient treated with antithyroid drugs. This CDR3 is CATRGEGRTEAFF. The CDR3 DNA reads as TGTGCCACCCGTGGGGAGGGAAGGACTGAAGCTTTCTTT.